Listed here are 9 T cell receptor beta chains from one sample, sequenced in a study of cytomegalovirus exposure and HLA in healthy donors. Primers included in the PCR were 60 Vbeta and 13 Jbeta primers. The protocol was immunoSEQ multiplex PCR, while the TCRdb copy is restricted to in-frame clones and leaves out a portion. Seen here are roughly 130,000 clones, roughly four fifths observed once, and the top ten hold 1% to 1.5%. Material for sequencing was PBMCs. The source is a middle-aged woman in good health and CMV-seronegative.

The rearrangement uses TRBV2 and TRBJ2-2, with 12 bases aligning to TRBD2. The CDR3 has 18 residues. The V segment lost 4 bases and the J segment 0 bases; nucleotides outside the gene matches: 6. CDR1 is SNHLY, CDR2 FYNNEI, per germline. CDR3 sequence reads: CASSGTSGVGPNTGELFF. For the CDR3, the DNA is TGTGCCAGCAGTGGGACTAGCGGGGTAGGCCCGAACACCGGGGAGCTGTTTTTT.

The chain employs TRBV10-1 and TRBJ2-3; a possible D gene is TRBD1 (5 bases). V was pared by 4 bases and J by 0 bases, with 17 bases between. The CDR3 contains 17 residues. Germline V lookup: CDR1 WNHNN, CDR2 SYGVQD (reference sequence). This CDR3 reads CASSVGVIRGSTDTQYF. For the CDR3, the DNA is TGCGCCAGCAGTGTAGGGGTGATAAGGGGAAGCACAGATACGCAGTATTTT.

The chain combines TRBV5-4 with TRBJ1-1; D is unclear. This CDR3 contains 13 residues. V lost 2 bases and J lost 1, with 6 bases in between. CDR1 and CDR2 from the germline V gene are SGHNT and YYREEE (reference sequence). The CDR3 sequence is CASSFSENTEAFF. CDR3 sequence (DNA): TGTGCCAGCAGCTTCTCAGAGAACACTGAAGCTTTCTTT.

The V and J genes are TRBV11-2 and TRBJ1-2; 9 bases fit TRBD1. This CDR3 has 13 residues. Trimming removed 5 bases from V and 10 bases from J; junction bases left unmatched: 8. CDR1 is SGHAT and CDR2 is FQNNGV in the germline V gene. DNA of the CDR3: TGTGCCAGCAGCGTCGGGACAGGGCTTCTCTACACCTTC. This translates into CASSVGTGLLYTF.

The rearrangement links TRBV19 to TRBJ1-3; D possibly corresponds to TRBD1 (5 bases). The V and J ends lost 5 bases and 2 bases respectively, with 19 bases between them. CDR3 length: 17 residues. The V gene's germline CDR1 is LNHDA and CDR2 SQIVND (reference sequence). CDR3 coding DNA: TGTGCCAGTAGTCCGTCCGGGGGGAGTCGGGCTGGAAACACCATATATTTT. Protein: CASSPSGGSRAGNTIYF.

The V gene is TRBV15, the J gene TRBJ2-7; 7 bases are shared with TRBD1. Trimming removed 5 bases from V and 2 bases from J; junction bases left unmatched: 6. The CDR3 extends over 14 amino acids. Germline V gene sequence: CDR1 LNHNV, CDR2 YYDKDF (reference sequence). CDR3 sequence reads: CATSYRTGPYEQYF. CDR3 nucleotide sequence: TGTGCCACCAGCTATCGGACAGGCCCCTACGAGCAGTACTTC.

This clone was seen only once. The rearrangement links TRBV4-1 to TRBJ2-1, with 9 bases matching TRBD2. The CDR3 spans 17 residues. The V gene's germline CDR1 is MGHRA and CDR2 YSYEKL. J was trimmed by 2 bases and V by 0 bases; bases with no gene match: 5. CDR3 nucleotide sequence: TGCGCCAGCAGCCAAGATTGGGGCGGGGGGGCCTACAATGAGCAGTTCTTC. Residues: CASSQDWGGGAYNEQFF.

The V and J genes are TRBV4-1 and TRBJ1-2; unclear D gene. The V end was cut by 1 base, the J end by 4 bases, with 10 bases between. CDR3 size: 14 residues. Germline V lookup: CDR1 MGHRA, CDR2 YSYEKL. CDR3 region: CASSQVLQLYGYTF. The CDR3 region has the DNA TGCGCCAGCAGCCAAGTTTTACAGCTCTATGGCTACACCTTC.

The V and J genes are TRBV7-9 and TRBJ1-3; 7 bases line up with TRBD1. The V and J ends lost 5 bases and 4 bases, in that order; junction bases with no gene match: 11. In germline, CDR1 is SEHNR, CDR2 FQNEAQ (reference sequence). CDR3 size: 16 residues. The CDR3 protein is CASSPAQTGAGNTIYF. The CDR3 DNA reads TGTGCCAGCAGCCCCGCCCAAACAGGGGCAGGAAACACCATATATTTT.